A single T cell receptor beta chain is shown here with its context. A much larger clone lies one base from this, so it may be a read error. These data originate in a study of Graves' ophthalmopathy and Graves' hyperthyroidism. The authors amplified TCR beta CDR3 regions from RNA transcripts. Amplification began with first-round RT-PCR using HTBI primers, then second-round multiplex PCR was performed. In TCRdb, the multiplex PCR reads were re-called with MiXCR into one record per CDR3 protein. The sample comprises approximately 640,000 distinct CDR3 sequences, just over 40% of which are singletons, and roughly 3% rests with the top ten. The CDR3 spans 15 residues. In germline, CDR1 is SEHNR, CDR2 FQNEAQ (reference sequence).

The gene calls are TRBV7-9 and TRBJ1-5; maybe TRBD1 (6 bases). Sequenced: peripheral blood. The clonotype was recovered from an adult man with Graves' ophthalmopathy. DNA of the CDR3: TGTGCCAGCAGCTTAGGGCGGGCAGGGGATCAGTCCCAGCATTTT. This encodes CASSLGRAGDQSQHF.